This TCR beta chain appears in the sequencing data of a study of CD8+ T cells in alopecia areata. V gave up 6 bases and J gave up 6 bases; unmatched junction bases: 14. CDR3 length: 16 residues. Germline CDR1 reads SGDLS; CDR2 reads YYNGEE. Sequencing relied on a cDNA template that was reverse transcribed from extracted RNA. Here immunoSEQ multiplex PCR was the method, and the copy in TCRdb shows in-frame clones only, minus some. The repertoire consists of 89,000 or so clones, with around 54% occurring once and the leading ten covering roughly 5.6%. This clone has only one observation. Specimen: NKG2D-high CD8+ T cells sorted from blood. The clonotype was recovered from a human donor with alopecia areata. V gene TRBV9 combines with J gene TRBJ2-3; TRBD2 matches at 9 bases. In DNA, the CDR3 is TGTGCCAGCACCCGCGTGGCGGGAGGGCCGGAGGATACGCAGTATTTT. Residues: CASTRVAGGPEDTQYF.